The TCR beta chain described here comes from a study of beta chain features in type 1 diabetes. Study-level background: The patient and healthy donor groups were comparable for age, gender and cell yields.

The entirety of the isolated RNA underwent reverse transcription, so expressed TCRB transcripts were sequenced. Generated by immunoSEQ multiplex PCR, the TCRdb table keeps only in-frame clones and is missing some. The sample lists 640,000 or so clones, more than 13% occurring once. This clone was counted a few times. What it recognizes is unknown. Findings and limits, study-wide: Whether HLA type affects TCRB rearrangement stayed undetermined in the present work. Shorter TCRB CDR3s, moderately but significantly so, marked every one of the four CD4+ subsets in Type 1 diabetes patients. In comparison with healthy donors, patients had naive, central memory and Treg TCRB repertoires that appeared more similar.

This TCR came from a man younger than 35 with type 1 diabetes. The specimen sequenced was naive CD4+ T cells from blood.

The CDR3 region is CASSYTGPDDPYEQYF. In DNA form, the CDR3 reads TGTGCCAGCAGTTATACCGGGCCAGACGACCCCTACGAGCAGTACTTC. The genes are TRBV6-5 and TRBJ2-7; D ambiguous. Per the germline V gene, CDR1 is MNHEY and CDR2 is SVGAGI. V lost 3 bases, J lost 2 bases, and 17 bases lay in between. The CDR3 is made up of 16 amino acids.